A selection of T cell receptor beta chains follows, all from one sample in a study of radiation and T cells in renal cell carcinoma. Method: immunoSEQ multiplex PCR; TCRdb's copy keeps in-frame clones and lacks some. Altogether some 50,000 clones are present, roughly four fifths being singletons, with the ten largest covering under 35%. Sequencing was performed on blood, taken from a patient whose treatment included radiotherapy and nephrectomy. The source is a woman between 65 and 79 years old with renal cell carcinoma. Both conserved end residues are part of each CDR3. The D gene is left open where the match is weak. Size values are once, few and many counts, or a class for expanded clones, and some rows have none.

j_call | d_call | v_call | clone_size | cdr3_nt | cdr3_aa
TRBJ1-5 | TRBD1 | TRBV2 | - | TGTGCCAGCAGTGCTATTACAGGGGTCGATCAGCCCCAGCATTTT | CASSAITGVDQPQHF
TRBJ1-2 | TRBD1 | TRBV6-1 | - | TGTGCCAGCAGACCGGGACAGGTGTTCGGCTACACCTTC | CASRPGQVFGYTF
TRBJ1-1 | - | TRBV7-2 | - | TGTGTAGTTGGCAGGGCTTACACTGAAGCTTTCTTT | CVVGRAYTEAFF
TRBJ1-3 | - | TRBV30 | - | TGTGCCTGGAAAAGCTCTGGAAACACCATATATTTT | CAWKSSGNTIYF
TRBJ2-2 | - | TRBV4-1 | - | TGCGCCAGCAGCCAAGTGGGGGTAGGGGCGGTCGGGGAGCTGTTTTTT | CASSQVGVGAVGELFF
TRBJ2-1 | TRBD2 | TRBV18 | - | TGTGCCAGCTCACCATCGAGGGGGAAGACTAGCGGGGATTACAATGAGCAGTTCTTC | CASSPSRGKTSGDYNEQFF
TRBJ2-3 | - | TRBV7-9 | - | TGTGCCAGCAGCTTTTCGGGGGGCCTTAGCACAGATACGCAGTATTTT | CASSFSGGLSTDTQYF
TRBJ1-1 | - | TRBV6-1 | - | TGTGCCAGCAGTGATCCCGGCAGTCCAATGAGGACTGAAGCTTTCTTT | CASSDPGSPMRTEAFF
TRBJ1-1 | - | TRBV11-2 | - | TGTGCCAGCAGCGCATCATGGGGGAACACTGAAGCTTTCTTT | CASSASWGNTEAFF
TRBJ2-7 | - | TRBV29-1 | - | TGCAGCGGGCAAGACACTTACGAGCAGTACTTC | CSGQDTYEQYF
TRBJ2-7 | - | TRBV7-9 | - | TGTGCCAGCAGCCTGGGGGGCCCATACTACGAGCAGTACTTC | CASSLGGPYYEQYF
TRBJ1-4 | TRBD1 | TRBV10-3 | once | TGTGCCATCAGTGAGACACTGACAGGGACTGAAAAACTGTTTTTT | CAISETLTGTEKLFF
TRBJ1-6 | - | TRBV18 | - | TGTGCCAGCTCACCCGGACAGAGCCAAAATTCACCCCTCCACTTT | CASSPGQSQNSPLHF
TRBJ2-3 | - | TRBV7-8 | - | TGTGCCAGCAGTTTTGCCCTCACAGATACGCAGTATTTT | CASSFALTDTQYF
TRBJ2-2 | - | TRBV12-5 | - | TGTGCTAGTGGTGGGGACGGCGGTACCACCGGGGAGCTGTTTTTT | CASGGDGGTTGELFF
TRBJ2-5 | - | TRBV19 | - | TGTGCCAGTAGTATAAAAGGGGGCCAAGAGACCCAGTACTTC | CASSIKGGQETQYF
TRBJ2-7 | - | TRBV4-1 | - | TGCGCCAGCAGCCAAGATGGGGTGTCTAGGGAGCAGTACTTC | CASSQDGVSREQYF
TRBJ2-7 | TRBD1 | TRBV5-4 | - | TGTGCCAGCAGCACCCCGGGACAGGCGTTCTACGAGCAGTACTTC | CASSTPGQAFYEQYF
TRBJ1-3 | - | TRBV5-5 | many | TGTGCCAGCAGCTTGGAGCGCTCTGGAAACACCATATATTTT | CASSLERSGNTIYF
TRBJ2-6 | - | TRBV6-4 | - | TGTGCCAGCAGTGACTCGGGCGCCAACTCTGGGGCCAACGTCCTGACTTTC | CASSDSGANSGANVLTF
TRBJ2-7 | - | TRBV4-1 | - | TGCGCCAGCAGCCAACCGGGACGCTCCTACGAGCAGTACTTC | CASSQPGRSYEQYF
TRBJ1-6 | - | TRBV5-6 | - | TGTGCCAGCAGAAGACCCCTCCACTTT | CASRRPLHF
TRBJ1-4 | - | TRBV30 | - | TGTGCCTGGAGTACCCGACAGGCCGGTGAAAAACTGTTTTTT | CAWSTRQAGEKLFF
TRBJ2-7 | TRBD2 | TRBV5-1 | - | TGCGCCAGCAGCTCTGAGCGGGAGTACCACGAGCAGTACTTC | CASSSEREYHEQYF
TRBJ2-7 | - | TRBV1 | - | TGCACCAGCAGCCCCCCGTTACGAGGGGAGCAGTACTTC | CTSSPPLRGEQYF
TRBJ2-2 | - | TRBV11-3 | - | TGTGCCAGCAGCTCCGGTTGGTCAGGCACCGGGGAGCTGTTTTTT | CASSSGWSGTGELFF
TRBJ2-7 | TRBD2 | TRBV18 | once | TGTGCCAGCTCACTCGGAGCGGGAGGCTACGAGCAGTACTTC | CASSLGAGGYEQYF
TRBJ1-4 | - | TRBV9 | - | TGTGCCAGCAGCGTAGCCGCAACTGCAACTAATGAAAAACTGTTTTTT | CASSVAATATNEKLFF
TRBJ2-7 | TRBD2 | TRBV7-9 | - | TGTGCCAGCAGGGCTAGCGGAACCTACGAGCAGTACTTC | CASRASGTYEQYF
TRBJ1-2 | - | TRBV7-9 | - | TGTGCCAGCAGCTTAGAGGTCGGCTACACCTTC | CASSLEVGYTF
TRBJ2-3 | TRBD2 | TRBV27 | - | TGTGCCAGCAGACAAAATAGCGGGGGGGCAGATACGCAGTATTTT | CASRQNSGGADTQYF
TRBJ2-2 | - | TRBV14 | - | TGTGCCAGCAGCCATTCTTCAGGCAGGGCCGGCACCGGGGAGCTGTTTTTT | CASSHSSGRAGTGELFF
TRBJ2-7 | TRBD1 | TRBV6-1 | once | TGTGCCAGCAGTGAACCGGGACAGGTGACCTACGAGCAGTACTTC | CASSEPGQVTYEQYF
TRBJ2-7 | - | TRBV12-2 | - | TGTGCAAGTCGCCCGGGACATAACTACGAGCAGTACTTC | CASRPGHNYEQYF
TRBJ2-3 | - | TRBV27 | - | TGTGCCAGCAGTTTTCTTTCCGATCCCGGCACAGATACGCAGTATTTT | CASSFLSDPGTDTQYF
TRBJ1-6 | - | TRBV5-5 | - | TGTGCCAGCAGCTTGAATTCTGGGCCCTCTTCACCCCTCCACTTT | CASSLNSGPSSPLHF
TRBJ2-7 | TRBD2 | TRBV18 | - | TGTGCCAGCTCACCACGGGCTAGCGGGAGCTACGAGCAGTACTTC | CASSPRASGSYEQYF
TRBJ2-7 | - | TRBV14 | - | TGTGCCAGCAGCCAAGGCTATACAGCTCACGAGCAGTACTTC | CASSQGYTAHEQYF
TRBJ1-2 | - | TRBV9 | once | TGTGCCAGCAGCGTAGGTCGGGGGGCAGGCTATGGCTACACCTTC | CASSVGRGAGYGYTF
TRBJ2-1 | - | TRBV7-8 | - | TGTGCCAGCAGCCCTAGGGAACATGAGCAGTTCTTC | CASSPREHEQFF
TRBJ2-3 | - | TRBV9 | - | TGTGCCAGCAGCGTAGGAGGAGATACGCAGTATTTT | CASSVGGDTQYF
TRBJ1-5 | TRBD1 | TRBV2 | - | TGTGCCAGCAGCGGGACAGGGGACAATCAGCCCCAGCATTTT | CASSGTGDNQPQHF
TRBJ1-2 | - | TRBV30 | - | TGTGCCTGGAGTGGGAGGTTTGGCTATGGCTACACCTTC | CAWSGRFGYGYTF
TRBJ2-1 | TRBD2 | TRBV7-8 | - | TGTGCCAGCAGCTTCCGGACTAGCGGGAGTGAGGGTGAGCAGTTCTTC | CASSFRTSGSEGEQFF
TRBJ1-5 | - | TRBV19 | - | TGTGCCAGTACCTCTGGCAGGGTGGTGATGGGGAGCAATCAGCCCCAGCATTTT | CASTSGRVVMGSNQPQHF